The present T cell receptor (beta chain) was sequenced within a study of T cell responses to AZD1222 COVID-19 vaccine. General study findings and limits: Clonal diversity was possibly underestimated; the donors were predominantly white British and more often female. Breadth and depth of Spike-specific TCRs rose after two AZD1222 doses. Samples come after the peak T cell response, not at day 14.

As concerns this clone: Its antigen is undetermined.

CDR1 and CDR2 (germline): MDHEN, SYDVKM. The CDR3 sequence is 14 residues long. Trimming removed 10 bases at V and 2 bases at J, with 17 bases between. Sequencing used immunoSEQ multiplex PCR; TCRdb keeps in-frame clones, though not all of them. Of approximately 93,000 clones in the sample, about 88% were seen once. Source: peripheral blood, taken 28 days after the second AZD1222 dose. This receptor was identified in an adult who received the AZD1222 COVID-19 vaccine. The V and J genes are TRBV28 and TRBJ1-2; D may be TRBD1 (6 bases). The CDR3 DNA reads as TGTGCCACCCAGAGGGGGAGGTTGAACTATGGCTACACCTTC. Translated, it gives CATQRGRLNYGYTF.